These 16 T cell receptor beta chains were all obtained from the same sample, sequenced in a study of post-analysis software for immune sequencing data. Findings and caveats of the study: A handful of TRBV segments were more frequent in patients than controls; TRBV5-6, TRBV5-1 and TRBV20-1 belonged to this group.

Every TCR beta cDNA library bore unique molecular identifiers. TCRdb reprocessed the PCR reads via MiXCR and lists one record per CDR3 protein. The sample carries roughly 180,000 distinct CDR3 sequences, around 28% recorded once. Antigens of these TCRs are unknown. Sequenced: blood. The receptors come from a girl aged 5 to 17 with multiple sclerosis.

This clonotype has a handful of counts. CDR3 bases: TGTGCCAGCAGCTTGCCCGGGACGGCCTTTGAAAAACTGTTTTTT. This sequence encodes CASSLPGTAFEKLFF. The chain couples TRBV5-5 to TRBJ1-4; tentatively, D is TRBD1 (5 bases). The germline gives CDR1 SGHKS, CDR2 YYEKEE (reference sequence). V lost 1 base to trimming and J lost 7 bases, with 14 bases between them. The CDR3 totals 15 residues. Full variable domain (missing parts from reference TRBV5-5 and TRBJ1-4): DAGVTQSPTHLIKTRGQQVTLRCSPISGHKSVSWYQQVLGQGPQFIFQYYEKEERGRGNFPDRFSARQFPNYSSELNVNALLLGDSALYLCASSLPGTAFEKLFFGSGTQLSVL.

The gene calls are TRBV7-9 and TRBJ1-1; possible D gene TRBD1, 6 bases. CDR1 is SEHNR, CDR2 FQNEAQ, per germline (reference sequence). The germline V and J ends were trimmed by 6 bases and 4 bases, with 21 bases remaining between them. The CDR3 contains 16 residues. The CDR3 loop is CASSYSMLQGSTEAFF. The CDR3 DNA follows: TGTGCCAGCAGTTACTCCATGTTACAGGGAAGCACTGAAGCTTTCTTT.

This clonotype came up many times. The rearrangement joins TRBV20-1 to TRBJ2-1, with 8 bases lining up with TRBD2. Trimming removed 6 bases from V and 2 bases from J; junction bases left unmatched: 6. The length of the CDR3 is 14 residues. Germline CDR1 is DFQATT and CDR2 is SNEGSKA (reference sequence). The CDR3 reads CSARLAFPYNEQFF. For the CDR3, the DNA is TGCAGTGCAAGACTAGCGTTCCCCTACAATGAGCAGTTCTTC.

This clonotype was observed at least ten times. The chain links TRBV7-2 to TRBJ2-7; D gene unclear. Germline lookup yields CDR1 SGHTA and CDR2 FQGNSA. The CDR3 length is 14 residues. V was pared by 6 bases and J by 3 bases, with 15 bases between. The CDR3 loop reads CASSFRTPYYEQYF. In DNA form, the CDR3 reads TGTGCCAGCAGTTTCAGGACGCCATACTACGAGCAGTACTTC.

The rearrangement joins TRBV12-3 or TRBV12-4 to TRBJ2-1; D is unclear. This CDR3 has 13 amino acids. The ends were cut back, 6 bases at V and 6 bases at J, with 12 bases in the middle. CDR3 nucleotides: TGTGCCAGCAGCACGACCTCCGTCAATGAGCAGTTCTTC. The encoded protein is CASSTTSVNEQFF.

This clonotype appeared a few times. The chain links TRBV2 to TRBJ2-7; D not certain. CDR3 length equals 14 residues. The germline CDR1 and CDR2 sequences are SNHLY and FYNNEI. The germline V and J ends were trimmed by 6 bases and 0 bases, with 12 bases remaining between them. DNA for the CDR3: TGTGCCAGCAGGGGAACGGTCCACTCCTACGAGCAGTACTTC. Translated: CASRGTVHSYEQYF.

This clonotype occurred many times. CDR3 nucleotide sequence: TGCGCCAGCAGCCAAGAACTAGCGGGAGTTATTGATACGCAGTATTTT. As protein: CASSQELAGVIDTQYF. The chain employs TRBV4-1 and TRBJ2-3, with 11 bases that match TRBD2. The germline V gene has CDR1 MGHRA and CDR2 YSYEKL. J lost 6 bases, V lost 0 bases, and 5 bases had no gene match. The CDR3 spans 16 residues.

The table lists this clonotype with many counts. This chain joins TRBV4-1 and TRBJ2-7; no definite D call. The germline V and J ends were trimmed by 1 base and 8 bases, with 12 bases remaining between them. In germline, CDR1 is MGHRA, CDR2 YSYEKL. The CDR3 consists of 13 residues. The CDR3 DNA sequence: TGCGCCAGCAGCCAAGGGCTAGGCCAGCAGCAGTACTTC. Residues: CASSQGLGQQQYF.

CDR3 DNA sequence: TGCGCCAGCAGCCTCGGGCCGGCTGAAGCTTTCTTT. Translation gives CASSLGPAEAFF. The chain links TRBV4-1 to TRBJ1-1; D is unresolved. This CDR3 region has 12 residues. V lost 4 bases, J lost 6 bases, and 9 bases lay in between. Germline V lookup: CDR1 MGHRA, CDR2 YSYEKL.

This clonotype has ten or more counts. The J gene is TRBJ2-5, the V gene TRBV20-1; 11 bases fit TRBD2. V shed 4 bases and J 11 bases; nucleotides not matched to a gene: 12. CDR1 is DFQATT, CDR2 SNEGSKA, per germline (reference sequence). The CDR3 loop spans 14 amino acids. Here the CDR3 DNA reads TGCAGTGCTACTTTAGCGGGAGGGACTGGGGAGCAGTACTTC. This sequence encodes CSATLAGGTGEQYF.

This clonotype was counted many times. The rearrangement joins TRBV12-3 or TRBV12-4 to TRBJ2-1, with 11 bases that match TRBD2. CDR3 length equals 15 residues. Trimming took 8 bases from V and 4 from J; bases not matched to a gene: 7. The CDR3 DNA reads TGTGCCAGCGGTGCCGGGACTAGCGGATACAATGAGCAGTTCTTC. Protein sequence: CASGAGTSGYNEQFF.

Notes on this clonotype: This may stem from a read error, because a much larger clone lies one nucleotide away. DNA of the CDR3: TGCAGCGCTGAACCGTACCAAGAGACCCAGTACTTC. Encoded protein: CSAEPYQETQYF. V usage is TRBV29-1 and J usage is TRBJ2-5, with D uncertain. The CDR3 covers 12 residues. CDR1 and CDR2 (germline): SQVTM, ANQGSEA.

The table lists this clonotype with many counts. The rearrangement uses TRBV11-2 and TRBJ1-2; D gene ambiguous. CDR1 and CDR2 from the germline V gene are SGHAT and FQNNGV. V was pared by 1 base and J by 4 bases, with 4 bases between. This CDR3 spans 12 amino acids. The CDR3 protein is CASSLVGYGYTF. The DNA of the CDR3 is TGTGCCAGCAGCTTAGTGGGCTATGGCTACACCTTC.

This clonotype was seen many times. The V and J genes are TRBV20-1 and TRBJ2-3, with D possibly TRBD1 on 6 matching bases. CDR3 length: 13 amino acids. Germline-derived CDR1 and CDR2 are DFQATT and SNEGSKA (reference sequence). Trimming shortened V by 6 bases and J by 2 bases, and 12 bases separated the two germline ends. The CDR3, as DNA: TGCAGTGCCCCGCAGGGGAACACAGATACGCAGTATTTT. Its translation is CSAPQGNTDTQYF.

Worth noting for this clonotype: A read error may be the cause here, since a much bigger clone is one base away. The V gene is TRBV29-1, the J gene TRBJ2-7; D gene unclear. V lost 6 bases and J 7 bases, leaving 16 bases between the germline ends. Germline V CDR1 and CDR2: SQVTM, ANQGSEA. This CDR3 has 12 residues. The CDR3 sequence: CSVRSTAGEQYF. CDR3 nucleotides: TGCAGCGTCAGATCCACCGCCGGTGAGCAGTACTTC.

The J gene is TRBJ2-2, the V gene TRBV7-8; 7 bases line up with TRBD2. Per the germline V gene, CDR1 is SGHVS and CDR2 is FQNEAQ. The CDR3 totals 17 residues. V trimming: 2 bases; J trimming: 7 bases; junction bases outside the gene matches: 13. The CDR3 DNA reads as TGTGCCAGCAGCTTAAGGGCCGGGACTAACGGGGTCGGGGAGCTGTTTTTT. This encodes CASSLRAGTNGVGELFF.